A single sample is the source of the 21 T cell receptor beta chains below, sequenced in a study of T cells after yellow fever vaccination. One entry per CDR3 protein, called by TCRdb with MiXCR from the 5' RACE reads. The sample consists of a few hundred thousand distinct CDR3 sequences, approximately 9% of them appearing once. This sample comprised PBMCs, obtained on the day of the first yellow fever vaccination. Receptors originate from a man in his late teens or twenties who received the YFV17D yellow fever vaccine.

This chain joins TRBV6-5 and TRBJ1-1; weak D call: TRBD1 (6 bases). Trimming removed 1 base at V and 6 bases at J, with 21 bases between. The V gene's germline CDR1 is MNHEY and CDR2 SVGAGI. This CDR3 has 17 amino acids. The DNA of the CDR3 is TGTGCCAGCAGTTACTACCTAACAGGAGGGGGATATTCTGAAGCTTTCTTT. Translating gives CASSYYLTGGGYSEAFF.

This clonotype appeared a single time. The rearrangement uses TRBV27 and TRBJ2-2; D call uncertain. The CDR3 covers 13 residues. CDR1 and CDR2 (germline): MNHEY, SMNVEV (reference sequence). Trimming pared 5 bases from V and 3 bases from J, leaving 7 bases between. The CDR3, as DNA: TGTGCCAGCAGTATCAGTCACACCGGGGAGCTGTTTTTT. It yields the protein CASSISHTGELFF.

This clonotype showed up just a few times. J is TRBJ2-4 and V is TRBV20-1, with D perhaps matching TRBD1 or TRBD2 (5 bases each). The germline V gene has CDR1 DFQATT and CDR2 SNEGSKA (reference sequence). The length of the CDR3 is 13 residues. The V gene lost 7 bases and the J gene lost 4 bases, with 14 bases spanning the gap. Written as DNA, the CDR3 is TGCAGTGTCGGGGACGTTCGGAAAAACATTCAGTACTTC. As protein: CSVGDVRKNIQYF.

The chain joins TRBV18 to TRBJ2-5; 7 nucleotides line up with TRBD1. The CDR3 totals 12 residues. Germline-derived CDR1 and CDR2 are KGHSH and LQKENI. Trimming at V came to 3 bases and at J to 10 bases, leaving 5 bases not matched to a gene. This chain's CDR3 is CASSPSDRVQYF. The CDR3 coding sequence is TGTGCCAGCTCACCCTCCGACAGGGTCCAGTACTTC.

The rearrangement uses TRBV4-1 and TRBJ1-5, with 9 bases aligning to TRBD1. Germline V lookup: CDR1 MGHRA, CDR2 YSYEKL. V shed 3 bases and J 5 bases; nucleotides not matched to a gene: 5. CDR3 length: 15 residues. The chain's CDR3 is CASSHADRGDQPQHF. CDR3 in DNA: TGCGCCAGCAGCCATGCGGACAGGGGAGATCAGCCCCAGCATTTT.

The genes are TRBV6-2 or TRBV6-3 and TRBJ1-5; 7 bases match TRBD1. The CDR3 sequence is 13 residues long. The V gene end was trimmed by 5 bases and the J gene end by 9 bases; junction bases not matched to a gene: 7. Germline values: CDR1 MNHEY, CDR2 SVGEGT. The CDR3 coding sequence is TGTGCCAGCAGTGACCGGGACAGAGGGCCCCAGCATTTT. The encoded protein is CASSDRDRGPQHF.

On this clonotype: As the CDR3 is not closed by the conserved phenylalanine or tryptophan, this likely results from a read error. The rearrangement joins TRBV11-2 to TRBJ2-1; D perhaps matches TRBD1 (6 bases). The CDR3 is made up of 15 amino acids. CDR1 and CDR2 (germline): SGHAT, FQNNGV. V was pared by 6 bases and J by 9 bases, with 21 bases between. CDR3 amino acids: CASSRSGGVGGEQFY. The CDR3, as DNA: TGTGCCAGCAGTCGGTCGGGCGGCGTAGGGGGTGAGCAGTTCTAC.

This chain connects TRBV20-1 to TRBJ1-6; D not certain. CDR1 is DFQATT and CDR2 is SNEGSKA in the germline V gene (reference sequence). Between the trimmed V and J ends, which lost 4 bases and 1 base, there was a span of 14 bases. The CDR3 is 16 residues long. CDR3 nucleotide sequence: TGCAGTGCTAAGTCTCGCGTGTGGTCCTATAATTCACCCCTCCACTTT. This gives the protein CSAKSRVWSYNSPLHF.

This clonotype occurred a few times. The chain employs TRBV6-5 and TRBJ1-2, with a tentative D call TRBD1 (5 bases). V was trimmed by 9 bases and J by 8 bases, leaving 16 bases between them. The germline gives CDR1 MNHEY, CDR2 SVGAGI. The CDR3 totals 12 residues. As DNA, the CDR3 is TGTGCCAGTCTAGGGGAGTGGAGCGGCTACACCTTC. Protein product: CASLGEWSGYTF.

This clonotype was recorded at least ten times. V gene TRBV28 combines with J gene TRBJ1-4; D gene uncertain. Germline V lookup: CDR1 MDHEN, CDR2 SYDVKM. Deletions cut 3 bases from V and 11 bases from J, with 13 bases between. CDR3 size: 13 residues. Here the CDR3 reads CASSFATTSKLFF. The DNA for the CDR3 is TGTGCCAGCAGTTTTGCGACCACCTCTAAACTGTTTTTT.

The rearrangement uses TRBV6-2 or TRBV6-3 and TRBJ2-4; 7 bases map to TRBD2. The V gene's germline CDR1 is MNHEY and CDR2 SVGEGT. The CDR3 is 14 residues long. V shed 4 bases, J shed 2 bases, and the junction held 2 bases outside the gene matches. The CDR3 DNA reads as TGTGCCAGCAGTTGGGGGGGTTCCAAAAACATTCAGTACTTC. It is translated as CASSWGGSKNIQYF.

This clonotype has at least ten counts. The genes are TRBV5-5 and TRBJ1-1; the match to TRBD1 covers 10 bases. J lost 6 bases, V lost 4 bases, and 9 bases had no gene match. This CDR3 is 15 amino acids long. Germline lookup yields CDR1 SGHKS and CDR2 YYEKEE (reference sequence). For the CDR3, the DNA is TGTGCCAGCAGCCCCGGGACAGGGGTTGGCGCTGAAGCTTTCTTT. Translating it yields CASSPGTGVGAEAFF.

The genes are TRBV27 and TRBJ2-2, with 10 bases matching TRBD1. This CDR3 has 16 amino acids. Germline V lookup: CDR1 MNHEY, CDR2 SMNVEV (reference sequence). The V segment lost 2 bases and the J segment 7 bases; nucleotides outside the gene matches: 7. The CDR3 loop reads CASSLPGTGVGGELFF. DNA for the CDR3: TGTGCCAGCAGTTTACCCGGGACAGGGGTAGGCGGGGAGCTGTTTTTT.

This clonotype showed up just a few times. This rearrangement joins TRBV7-3 to TRBJ2-2; either TRBD1 or TRBD2 may supply D (5 bases each). Trimming shortened V by 6 bases and J by 4 bases, and 6 bases separated the two germline ends. The germline V gene has CDR1 SGHTA and CDR2 FQGTGA. The CDR3 totals 12 residues. In DNA, the CDR3 is TGTGCCAGCAGGGGGGTCACCGGGGAGCTGTTTTTT. It encodes CASRGVTGELFF.

The V gene is TRBV12-3 or TRBV12-4, the J gene TRBJ2-5; D gene ambiguous. The CDR3 sequence is 13 residues long. V was cut by 6 bases and J by 2 bases, with 10 bases left in between. In DNA form, the CDR3 reads TGTGCCAGCAGGACTCTCGTTCAAGAGACCCAGTACTTC. This codes for CASRTLVQETQYF.

This clonotype has just a few counts. The V and J genes are TRBV5-1 and TRBJ1-1, with TRBD1 as a possible D gene (5 bases). The V end lost 0 bases, the J end lost 5 bases, and 17 bases lay between the germline ends. Germline CDR1 is SGHRS and CDR2 is YFSETQ. CDR3 length: 16 residues. The CDR3 sequence is CASSLEFWGGKTEAFF. As DNA, the CDR3 is TGCGCCAGCAGCTTGGAATTTTGGGGGGGGAAAACTGAAGCTTTCTTT.

This clonotype was detected a few times. This chain uses TRBV19 with TRBJ1-5; the match to TRBD1 covers 11 bases. CDR3 length: 15 residues. V lost 6 bases, J lost 5 bases, and 6 bases stayed unmatched. CDR1 and CDR2 (germline): LNHDA, SQIVND (reference sequence). The chain's CDR3 is CASRWGQGVDQPQHF. The CDR3 DNA sequence: TGTGCCAGTAGGTGGGGACAGGGGGTAGATCAGCCCCAGCATTTT.

This clonotype was recorded a few times. This chain links TRBV4-3 with TRBJ1-2, with D perhaps matching TRBD1 (5 bases). This CDR3 is built from 16 residues. The germline CDR1 and CDR2 sequences are LGHNA and YSLEER. V lost 0 bases and J lost 4, with 15 bases in between. The CDR3 protein is CASSQDHQGYPYGYTF. CDR3 DNA: TGCGCCAGCAGCCAAGATCACCAGGGTTATCCCTATGGCTACACCTTC.

This clonotype was detected a few times. The chain joins TRBV5-1 to TRBJ2-2, with D uncertain. Per the germline V gene, CDR1 is SGHRS and CDR2 is YFSETQ. Trimming pared 1 base from V and 4 bases from J, leaving 8 bases between. The CDR3 runs 14 residues. CDR3 nucleotides: TGCGCCAGCAGCTTGTCGGGTTCCACCGGGGAGCTGTTTTTT. Translating gives CASSLSGSTGELFF.

The chain combines TRBV27 with TRBJ2-3; maybe TRBD2 (6 bases). Germline V gives CDR1 MNHEY, CDR2 SMNVEV (reference sequence). Trimming took 0 bases from V and 0 from J, leaving 13 bases between them. The CDR3 length is 17 residues. The CDR3 DNA is TGTGCCAGCAGTTTATCGCGTAAAGCGGGTAGCACAGATACGCAGTATTTT. Its translation is CASSLSRKAGSTDTQYF.

The rearrangement joins TRBV4-3 to TRBJ1-2; D uncertain. Germline CDR1 LGHNA, CDR2 YSLEER. The CDR3 runs 13 residues. Trimming pared 1 base from V and 10 bases from J, leaving 13 bases between. The CDR3 protein is CASSQVWQRDYTF. As DNA, the CDR3 is TGCGCCAGCAGCCAAGTGTGGCAGAGAGACTACACCTTC.